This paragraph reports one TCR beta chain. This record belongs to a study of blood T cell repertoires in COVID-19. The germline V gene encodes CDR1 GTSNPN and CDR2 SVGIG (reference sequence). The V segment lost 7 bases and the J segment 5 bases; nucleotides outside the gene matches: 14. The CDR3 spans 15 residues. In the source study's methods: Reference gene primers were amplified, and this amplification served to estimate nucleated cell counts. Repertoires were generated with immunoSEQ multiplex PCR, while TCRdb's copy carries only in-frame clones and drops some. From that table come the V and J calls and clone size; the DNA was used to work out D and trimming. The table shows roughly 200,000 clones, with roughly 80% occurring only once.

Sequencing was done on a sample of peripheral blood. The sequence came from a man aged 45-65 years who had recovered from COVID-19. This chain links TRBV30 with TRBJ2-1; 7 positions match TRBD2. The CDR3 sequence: CASTPLADYHNEQFF. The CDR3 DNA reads TGTGCCTCTACACCGCTAGCGGACTACCACAATGAGCAGTTCTTC.